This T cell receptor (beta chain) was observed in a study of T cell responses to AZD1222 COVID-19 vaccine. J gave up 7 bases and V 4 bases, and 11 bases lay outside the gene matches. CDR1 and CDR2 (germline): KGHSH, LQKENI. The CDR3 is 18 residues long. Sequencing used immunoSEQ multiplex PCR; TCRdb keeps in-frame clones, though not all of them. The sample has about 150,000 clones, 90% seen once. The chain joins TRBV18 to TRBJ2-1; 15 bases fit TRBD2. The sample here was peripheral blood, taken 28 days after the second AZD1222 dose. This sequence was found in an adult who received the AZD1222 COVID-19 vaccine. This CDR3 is CASSLDLPGLAGGNEQFF. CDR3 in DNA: TGTGCCAGCTCACTAGATCTTCCGGGACTAGCGGGAGGTAATGAGCAGTTCTTC.